Each of the 13 T cell receptor beta chains below was sequenced from the same sample in a study of Graves' ophthalmopathy and Graves' hyperthyroidism. RNA transcripts were the source from which TCR beta CDR3 regions were amplified. The authors performed first-round RT-PCR with HTBI primers and then a second-round multiplex PCR. TCRdb passed the multiplex PCR reads through MiXCR, listing each CDR3 protein once. Seen here are 500,000 to 800,000 distinct CDR3 sequences, approximately 39% observed once, and the top ten hold over 2.5%. Sequenced sample: peripheral blood. All receptors come from an adult man with Graves' ophthalmopathy.

On this clonotype itself: Possible read error: a much larger clone is one base away. The chain uses TRBV2 and TRBJ2-7; D is unresolved. The CDR3 consists of 14 residues. Germline-derived CDR1 and CDR2 are SNHLY and FYNNEI. CDR3 nucleotide sequence: TGTGCCCGCAGTGAAGCGCGCGGAACCTACGAGCAGTACTTC. This translates into CARSEARGTYEQYF.

This sequence joins TRBV7-9 and TRBJ1-4; no firm D call. The length of the CDR3 is 12 residues. Looked up from germline, CDR1 is SEHNR and CDR2 is FQNEAQ (reference sequence). The V and J ends lost 4 bases and 8 bases respectively, with 8 bases between them. This CDR3 is CASSYPGEKLFF. CDR3 coding DNA: TGTGCCAGCAGCTATCCTGGGGAAAAACTGTTTTTT.

The count of this clonotype is one. The V and J genes are TRBV15 and TRBJ2-7; tentatively, D is TRBD1 (6 bases). This CDR3 has 15 residues. The V end lost 5 bases, the J end lost 1 base, and 15 bases lay between the germline ends. From germline, CDR1 is LNHNV and CDR2 YYDKDF (reference sequence). The CDR3 DNA follows: TGTGCCACCAGCCAAGATCCAGGGGTATCCTACGAGCAGTACTTC. Protein sequence: CATSQDPGVSYEQYF.

This clonotype was observed at least ten times. V and J are TRBV6-1 and TRBJ2-7; D is unresolved. The CDR3 contains 15 residues. With 2 bases removed from V and 2 bases from J, the gap between germline ends came to 13 bases. Germline CDR1 MNHNS, CDR2 SASEGT. CDR3 DNA: TGTGCCAGCAGTGAACGCCCCGTGGCTACCTACGAGCAGTACTTC. This codes for CASSERPVATYEQYF.

The chain recombines TRBV10-3 with TRBJ1-6; D might be TRBD1 (5 bases). The CDR3 is 16 amino acids. V lost 3 bases and J 7 bases, leaving 16 bases between the germline ends. Germline V lookup: CDR1 ENHRY, CDR2 SYGVKD. CDR3 region: CAISDQGHSRNSPLHF. DNA for the CDR3: TGTGCCATCAGTGACCAAGGACACAGCCGAAATTCACCCCTCCACTTT.

This clonotype was seen more than once but under ten times. The chain links TRBV12-3 or TRBV12-4 to TRBJ1-2; maybe TRBD1 (5 bases). With 2 bases removed from V and 3 bases from J, the gap between germline ends came to 13 bases. The CDR3 sequence is 15 residues long. This chain's CDR3 is CASSLLPGEDYGYTF. CDR3 bases: TGTGCCAGCAGTTTACTCCCGGGGGAAGACTATGGCTACACCTTC.

V is TRBV12-3 or TRBV12-4 and J is TRBJ2-7, with 11 bases matching TRBD2. The CDR3 has 15 amino acids. V lost 6 bases, J lost 3 bases, and 7 bases stayed unmatched. CDR3 residues: CASRLTSGGFYEQYF. The CDR3 nucleotides are TGTGCCAGCAGACTAACTAGCGGGGGATTCTACGAGCAGTACTTC.

This clonotype was detected a few times. The genes are TRBV7-8 and TRBJ1-5, with D unresolved. The V gene lost 5 bases and the J gene lost 5 bases, with 16 bases spanning the gap. Germline loops: CDR1 SGHVS, CDR2 FQNEAQ. The CDR3 extends over 15 amino acids. Here the CDR3 DNA reads TGTGCCAGCAGCCCAGGACTTGGAGGGCATCAGCCCCAGCATTTT. This encodes CASSPGLGGHQPQHF.

This clonotype came up many times. This chain uses TRBV19 with TRBJ2-7; TRBD1 agrees at 7 bases. The trim removed 3 bases at V and 4 bases at J, leaving 9 bases unmatched. Per germline, CDR1 LNHDA and CDR2 SQIVND (reference sequence). The CDR3 length is 15 residues. The CDR3 protein is CASSIRSGGSYEQYF. The CDR3 bases are TGTGCCAGTAGTATCCGGTCAGGGGGATCTTACGAGCAGTACTTC.

Only a few counts were recorded for this clonotype. In DNA form, the CDR3 reads TGTGCCAGCAGTGGAGGGGGCGACCACTACACCGGGGAGCTGTTTTTT. Its translation is CASSGGGDHYTGELFF. This chain joins TRBV2 and TRBJ2-2, with 7 bases matching TRBD1. The CDR3 has 16 amino acids. After removal of 4 bases from V and 3 bases from J, the junction contained 8 bases not matched to a gene. Germline-derived CDR1 and CDR2 are SNHLY and FYNNEI. The full variable domain, with the rest looked up from reference TRBV2 and TRBJ2-2, is EPEVTQTPSHQVTQMGQEVILRCVPISNHLYFYWYRQILGQKVEFLVSFYNNEISEKSEIFDDQFSVERPDGSNFTLKIRSTKLEDSAMYFCASSGGGDHYTGELFFGEGSRLTVL.

The chain combines TRBV4-3 with TRBJ1-4; 7 nucleotides match TRBD1. V shed 6 bases, J shed 3 bases, and the junction held 10 bases outside the gene matches. Germline assignment: CDR1 LGHNA and CDR2 YSLEER. The CDR3 is 16 residues long. CDR3 sequence: CASRQRLQGANEKLFF. Written as DNA, the CDR3 is TGCGCCAGCAGGCAAAGGTTGCAGGGGGCTAATGAAAAACTGTTTTTT.

V gene TRBV11-2 combines with J gene TRBJ1-1; tentatively, D is TRBD1 (5 bases). This CDR3 contains 16 residues. The V end lost 7 bases, the J end lost 5 bases, and 23 bases lay between the germline ends. Germline assignment: CDR1 SGHAT and CDR2 FQNNGV. In DNA form, the CDR3 reads TGTGCCAGCACTCTAGGCGCGGTCCTCGGGGGGACTGAAGCTTTCTTT. This sequence encodes CASTLGAVLGGTEAFF.

This clonotype was seen only a few times. The junction departs from the called germline gene at one end, perhaps through a read error. This rearrangement joins TRBV10-3 to TRBJ1-1, with D perhaps TRBD1 (6 bases). The CDR3 spans 16 residues. CDR1 ENHRY and CDR2 SYGVKD come from the germline V gene. In DNA form, the CDR3 reads TGTGCCAGCAGTTACTCGAGGCGGGACATGAACACTGAAGCTTTCTTT. This codes for CASSYSRRDMNTEAFF.